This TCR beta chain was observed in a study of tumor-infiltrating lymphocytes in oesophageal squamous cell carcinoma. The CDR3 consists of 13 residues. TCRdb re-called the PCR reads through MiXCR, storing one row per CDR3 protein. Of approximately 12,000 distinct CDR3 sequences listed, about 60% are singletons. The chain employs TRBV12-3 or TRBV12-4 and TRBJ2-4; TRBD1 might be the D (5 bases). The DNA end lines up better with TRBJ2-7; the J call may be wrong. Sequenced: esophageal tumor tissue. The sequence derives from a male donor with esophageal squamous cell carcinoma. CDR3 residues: CASSFGRAYEQYF. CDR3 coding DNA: TGTGCCAGCAGTTTTGGCAGGGCCTACGAGCAGTACTTC.